This passage covers 13 T cell receptor delta chains from one sample sequenced in a study of γδ T cells in repeated Plasmodium falciparum infection. Bulk repertoires came from Vgamma9/Vdelta2+ or Vdelta2-negative gammadelta T cells flow-sorted from PBMC. TCRdb reapplied CATT to the multiplex PCR reads. Here the sample spans under 60,000 delta-chain clones, 1.6% being singletons. The sample comprised gamma-delta T cells from blood. The receptors derive from a pool of human donors (malaria-infected and uninfected, not separated).

This clone showed up many times. Given a much more abundant clone one base away, this may be a read error. This chain uses TRDV1 with TRDJ1; the match to TRDD2 covers 9 bases. This CDR3 contains 23 residues. CDR1 TSWWSYY and CDR2 QGS come from the germline V gene. Trimming at V came to 1 base and at J to 0 bases, leaving 24 bases not matched to a gene. Here the CDR3 DNA reads TGTGCTCTTGGGGAACATTGTTGTAGGCCTTCCTACTCCTACAGGGGATACACCGATAAACTCATCTTT. Translating it yields CALGEHCCRPSYSYRGYTDKLIF.

At least ten counts were recorded for this clone. A single base separates this from a much larger clone, so it may be a read error. Other DNA sequences in the sample encode the same CDR3. The J gene is TRDJ1, the V gene TRDV1, with 9 bases identical to TRDD3. No J segment appears in TCRdb, so it was assigned here by matching the sequence to germline. V lost 7 bases to trimming and J lost 9 bases; unmatched junction nucleotides: 27. CDR3 length equals 19 residues. Germline V lookup: CDR1 TSWWSYY, CDR2 QGS. CDR3 sequence: CALVPTPSEGIREIRELIF. CDR3 nucleotides: TGTGCTCTTGTCCCGACCCCCTCAGAGGGGATACGCGAGATCAGGGAACTCATCTTT.

With regard to this clone: TCRdb lists the protein of a much larger clone for this DNA, which differs at residue 12, so this is likely a read error; the protein given here is translated from the DNA itself. The chain is built from TRDV1 and TRDJ1; a possible D gene is TRDD3 (6 bases). TCRdb records no J gene; here it was assigned by comparing the DNA to germline. V was cut by 5 bases and J by 3 bases, with 22 bases left in between. Germline V gene data show CDR1 as TSWWSYY and CDR2 as QGS. The CDR3 spans 17 residues. The CDR3: CALGTSTNWENPDKLIF. In DNA, the CDR3 is TGTGCTCTTGGGACTTCTACAAACTGGGAGAACCCCGATAAACTCATCTTT.

This clone came up many times. The translation of this DNA and the TCRdb protein of a much larger clone differ at residue 5, probably owing to a read error; the protein shown here is translated from the DNA. The rearrangement uses TRDV1 and TRDJ1, with D possibly being TRDD3 (8 bases). TCRdb offers no J gene call, so here the DNA was matched to germline to obtain one. Trimming stripped 4 bases from V and 2 bases from J, with 41 bases between. This CDR3 has 24 residues. Germline V gene sequence: CDR1 TSWWSYY, CDR2 QGS. CDR3 region: CALGGRKAFLSSYWGSRGTDKLIF. The DNA of the CDR3 is TGTGCTCTTGGGGGTCGCAAGGCCTTCCTTTCCTCGTACTGGGGGTCCCGAGGAACCGATAAACTCATCTTT.

This clone has only a few counts. A far larger clone is off by one base, so a read error is likely. This CDR3 is also generated by other DNA sequences in the sample. The chain carries TRDV1 and TRDJ1; 8 bases map to TRDD2. In the absence of a J gene in TCRdb, the DNA was matched to germline to assign it here. This CDR3 has 17 residues. Germline trimming cut 1 base from V and 4 bases from J; bases unmatched to any gene: 11. Germline values: CDR1 TSWWSYY, CDR2 QGS. The CDR3 is CALGEPPFLAKNDKLIF. The CDR3 DNA reads TGTGCTCTTGGGGAACCCCCCTTCCTAGCGAAAAACGATAAACTCATCTTT.

Within the sample, this clone is medium-sized. Other nucleotide sequences in the sample specify the same CDR3. The rearrangement links TRDV1 to TRDJ1; 9 nucleotides line up with TRDD3. Germline V lookup: CDR1 TSWWSYY, CDR2 QGS. V was pared by 0 bases and J by 2 bases, with 19 bases of the junction left unmatched. This CDR3 has 21 residues. The CDR3 region is CALGELGVPVLGDLSTDKLIF. In nucleotides, the CDR3 is TGTGCTCTTGGGGAACTGGGAGTCCCGGTACTGGGGGACCTCTCTACCGATAAACTCATCTTT.

With regard to this clone: A much larger clonotype is one base distant, so this may be a read error. The V call is TRDV1, the J call TRDJ1, with 8 bases fitting TRDD3. TCRdb offers no J gene call, so here the DNA was matched to germline to obtain one. Losses at the gene ends were 5 bases for V and 0 bases for J; bases not matched to a gene: 26. Germline values: CDR1 TSWWSYY, CDR2 QGS. This CDR3 has 22 residues. This CDR3 reads CALGSFPLWWGIHGSYTDKLIF. The CDR3 coding sequence is TGTGCTCTTGGGAGCTTCCCTCTTTGGTGGGGGATCCACGGGAGTTACACCGATAAACTCATCTTT.

This clone was recorded a few times. TCRdb's listed protein matches a much larger clone and diverges from this DNA's translation at residue 10, likely through a read error; the protein shown comes from the DNA. This sequence joins TRDV2 and TRDJ1; 10 nucleotides line up with TRDD3. V lost 3 bases, J lost 0 bases, and 15 bases stayed unmatched. The CDR3 sequence is 19 residues long. Germline CDR1 GEAIGNYY, CDR2 EKD. The CDR3 sequence is CACDRLTGGSLQYTDKLIF. The CDR3 DNA follows: TGTGCCTGTGACCGATTAACTGGGGGATCCTTGCAGTACACCGATAAACTCATCTTT.

This clone was seen a few times. The protein that TCRdb holds for this DNA derives from a much larger clone and differs from the translated DNA at residue 21, which likely indicates a read error; the protein shown here is translated from the DNA. V and J are TRDV1 and TRDJ1, with TRDD3 matching over 9 bases. The J gene is absent in TCRdb and was assigned here via DNA matching to germline. The V gene end was trimmed by 8 bases and the J gene end by 9 bases; junction bases not matched to a gene: 43. From germline, CDR1 is TSWWSYY and CDR2 QGS. This CDR3 region has 24 residues. The CDR3 loop is CALRGPGSVTTGALGESRFGELIF. The CDR3 region has the DNA TGTGCTCTTAGGGGCCCTGGGAGTGTGACGACCGGGGCACTGGGGGAGAGTCGGTTCGGTGAACTCATCTTT.

As regards this clone: TCRdb pairs this DNA with a much larger clone's protein that differs at residue 3, likely a read error; the protein shown was translated from the DNA. This rearrangement joins TRDV1 to TRDJ1; 7 positions agree with TRDD3. Germline CDR1 and CDR2: TSWWSYY and QGS. There are 14 residues in the CDR3. The CDR3 region is CAPGERIWGAKLIF. DNA for the CDR3: TGTGCTCCTGGGGAACGGATCTGGGGGGCTAAACTCATCTTT.

This clone was seen repeatedly, ten times or more. The V gene is TRDV1, the J gene TRDJ1; tentative D call: TRDD2 (5 bases). The V gene lost 1 base and the J gene lost 0 bases, with 24 bases spanning the gap. Germline assignment: CDR1 TSWWSYY and CDR2 QGS. This CDR3 region has 20 residues. CDR3 residues: CALGEPYLVLNRAYTDKLIF. CDR3 nucleotide sequence: TGTGCTCTTGGGGAACCCTACCTCGTCCTAAACAGGGCGTACACCGATAAACTCATCTTT.

About this clone: It is likely a read error: a sequence one base away is far more abundant. The sample carries other DNA sequences with the same CDR3. The chain carries TRDV1 and TRDJ1, with D possibly being TRDD2 or TRDD3 (8 bases each). Here the J gene came from matching the DNA to germline, since TCRdb omits it. The CDR3 consists of 24 residues. V lost 2 bases and J 0 bases, leaving 37 bases between the germline ends. Germline CDR1 and CDR2: TSWWSYY and QGS. The CDR3: CALGELAGSFLRMGDLSYTDKLIF. CDR3 DNA: TGTGCTCTTGGGGAATTAGCCGGGTCCTTCCTAAGAATGGGGGATCTTTCGTACACCGATAAACTCATCTTT.

This clone was seen a few times. The amino acid sequence in TCRdb belongs to a much larger clone and departs from this DNA's translation at residue 16, likely a sequencing read error; the sequence shown is translated from the DNA. This chain links TRDV1 with TRDJ1, with 9 bases matching TRDD3. TCRdb leaves out the J gene; it was filled in here by matching the DNA to germline. CDR1 and CDR2 from the germline V gene are TSWWSYY and QGS. This CDR3 is built from 23 residues. The CDR3 loop is CALGEPANRDWGTPLEYTNKLIF. The CDR3 DNA is TGTGCTCTTGGGGAGCCCGCGAACCGGGACTGGGGGACTCCCCTAGAGTACACCAATAAACTCATCTTT.